These 18 T cell receptor beta chains were all obtained from the same sample, sequenced in a study of tumor and adjacent non-tumor tissue in lung cancer. The library came from three nested PCR rounds adapted from ARM-PCR protocols. TCRdb called the multiplex PCR reads again in MiXCR, with one record for every CDR3 protein. The data show over 130,000 distinct CDR3 sequences, approximately 72% seen once. No cell sorting was done before RNA was extracted from the tissue. The sample taken for sequencing was lung tumor tissue. These receptors were collected from a man in his 60s with small cell lung cancer.

Ten or more counts support this clonotype. The V and J genes are TRBV14 and TRBJ1-1; D is uncertain. The CDR3 is 15 amino acids. CDR1 is SGHDN, CDR2 FVKESK, per germline. Trimming took off 1 base at V and 4 bases at J, with 13 bases between the two ends. CDR3 residues: CASSQVGGLGTEAFF. The CDR3, as DNA: TGTGCCAGCAGCCAAGTCGGAGGCTTGGGCACTGAAGCTTTCTTT.

This clonotype was detected ten times or more. V gene TRBV29-1 combines with J gene TRBJ2-3; a possible D gene is TRBD2 (6 bases). The V gene lost 7 bases and the J gene lost 5 bases, with 22 bases spanning the gap. The germline V gene encodes CDR1 SQVTM and CDR2 ANQGSEA. This CDR3 has 15 residues. CDR3 nucleotide sequence: TGCAGCGCCTCCTGGCAGCGGATGGGACTAGATACGCAGTATTTT. Encoded protein: CSASWQRMGLDTQYF.

On this clonotype itself: A junction end diverges from the germline sequence, so it may reflect a read error. The V and J genes are TRBV6-1 and TRBJ1-5; TRBD1 is a possible D gene (6 bases). Germline-derived CDR1 and CDR2 are MNHNS and SASEGT. The CDR3 has 12 residues. CDR3 in amino acids: CASRTDDQPQNF. The CDR3 nucleotides are TGTGCCAGTAGGACAGATGATCAGCCCCAGAATTTT.

Notes on this clonotype: At one end the junction does not follow the germline gene, possibly because of a read error. V is TRBV10-2 and J is TRBJ1-3; D remains unclear. The germline V gene encodes CDR1 WSHSY and CDR2 SAAADI. This CDR3 spans 15 amino acids. The CDR3 here is CANSDPIGTGNTIYF. CDR3 nucleotides: TGCGCCAACAGTGACCCGATAGGGACTGGAAACACCATATATTTT.

This clonotype showed up many times. The V call is TRBV7-8, the J call TRBJ2-1, with TRBD2 identical over 10 bases. This CDR3 comprises 12 residues. V lost 5 bases, J lost 10 bases, and 2 bases stayed unmatched. Per germline, CDR1 SGHVS and CDR2 FQNEAQ. This chain's CDR3 is CASSPGLAEQFF. The CDR3 DNA follows: TGTGCCAGCAGCCCGGGACTAGCGGAGCAGTTCTTC.

Worth noting for this clonotype: At one end, the junction sequence differs from germline, possibly due to a read error. The V call is TRBV5-4, the J call TRBJ2-3, with TRBD2 matching over 9 bases. The CDR3 is made up of 14 amino acids. The germline V gene encodes CDR1 SGHNT and CDR2 YYREEE (reference sequence). The CDR3 nucleotides read TGTGCCAGCAGCCCGGGGACTAGCACAGATACGCGGTATTTT. It yields the protein CASSPGTSTDTRYF.

This clonotype is categorized as medium-sized. V usage is TRBV11-3 and J usage is TRBJ2-1; D remains unclear. The germline V and J ends were trimmed by 0 bases and 9 bases, with 12 bases remaining between them. The V gene's germline CDR1 is SGHNT and CDR2 YENEEA. The CDR3 has 14 amino acids. CDR3 coding DNA: TGTGCCAGCAGCTTAGATCTTTGGGGATTTGAGCAGTTCTTC. This sequence encodes CASSLDLWGFEQFF.

Remarks on this clonotype: A read error is possible here, since a much larger clone lies one base away. The rearrangement links TRBV29-1 to TRBJ1-2; maybe TRBD1 (5 bases). This CDR3 is built from 12 residues. V was trimmed by 3 bases and J by 3 bases, leaving 8 bases between them. Germline assignment: CDR1 SQVTM and CDR2 ANQGSEA. CDR3 residues: CSVEGPDYGYTF. DNA of the CDR3: TGCAGCGTTGAGGGACCTGACTATGGCTACACCTTC.

J is TRBJ2-7 and V is TRBV5-1; D is possibly TRBD1 (6 bases). Trimming removed 2 bases from V and 6 bases from J, with 9 bases in between. Germline V gives CDR1 SGHRS, CDR2 YFSETQ. CDR3 length: 12 residues. CDR3 nucleotide sequence: TGCGCCAGCAGCTTTTGGGGGCGCGAGCAGTACTTC. This codes for CASSFWGREQYF. Together with reference TRBV5-1 and TRBJ2-7, the CDR3 gives the full variable domain: KAGVTQTPRYLIKTRGQQVTLSCSPISGHRSVSWYQQTPGQGLQFLFEYFSETQRNKGNFPGRFSGRQFSNSRSEMNVSTLELGDSALYLCASSFWGREQYFGPGTRLTVT.

Of note for this clonotype: The junction and the germline gene differ at one end; a read error may be behind it. The rearrangement links TRBV11-3 to TRBJ2-1, with 8 positions matching TRBD2. This CDR3 is built from 17 residues. Germline V gives CDR1 SGHNT, CDR2 YENEEA. CDR3 in amino acids: CARSSGLVEGPYNEQFF. The CDR3 nucleotides are TGTGCCAGAAGCTCGGGACTAGTGGAAGGGCCCTACAATGAGCAGTTCTTC.

This clonotype was seen once. Likely a read error: the CDR3 ends without its conserved phenylalanine or tryptophan. This sequence joins TRBV6-6 and TRBJ2-7; 7 bases agree with TRBD1. The CDR3 has 13 residues. Germline V gene sequence: CDR1 MNHNY, CDR2 SVGAGI (reference sequence). V lost 6 bases and J lost 1; bases outside the gene matches: 3. The CDR3 region has the DNA TGTGCCAGCAGCTTGACAGGGTCCTACGAGCAGTACTTG. Translated, it gives CASSLTGSYEQYL.

Note on this clonotype: The junction does not match germline at one end; this may be a read error. V and J are TRBV11-2 and TRBJ2-7, with D hard to call. CDR3 length equals 12 residues. Germline lookup yields CDR1 SGHAT and CDR2 FQNNGV. CDR3 nucleotides: TGTCCCAGCAGTCTCGAGTCCTACGAGCAGTACTTC. Residues: CPSSLESYEQYF.

Worth noting for this clonotype: Relative to the germline gene, one junction end is altered; a read error may explain this. The chain employs TRBV10-2 and TRBJ1-3; D unresolved. The CDR3 length is 15 residues. Per germline, CDR1 WSHSY and CDR2 SAAADI. The CDR3 DNA reads as TGCGCCAGCAGTGACCCGACAAGGACTGGGAACACCATATATTTT. It yields the protein CASSDPTRTGNTIYF.

Turning to this clonotype: One junction end does not reproduce the germline sequence, and a read error may be involved. The J gene is TRBJ2-1, the V gene TRBV11-2, with a weak D call TRBD2 (6 bases). The germline V gene encodes CDR1 SGHAT and CDR2 FQNNGV. The CDR3 runs to 14 residues. Written as DNA, the CDR3 is TGTGCCAGCAGTTCTCGGTCGGAGGGCAATGAGCAGTTCTTT. Translated, it gives CASSSRSEGNEQFF.

This clonotype was seen repeatedly, ten times or more. This chain uses TRBV20-1 with TRBJ2-1; D may be TRBD2 (5 bases). Trimming left V 5 bases short and J 4 bases short, with 15 bases between. The CDR3 contains 14 residues. The germline V gene has CDR1 DFQATT and CDR2 SNEGSKA (reference sequence). CDR3 residues: CSAAPTTQYNEQFF. CDR3 nucleotide sequence: TGCAGTGCTGCGCCGACTACACAATACAATGAGCAGTTCTTC.

This clonotype was detected a few times. Possible read error: a much larger clone is one base away. The chain is built from TRBV6-5 and TRBJ1-2; D gene unclear. Germline V lookup: CDR1 MNHEY, CDR2 SVGAGI. V was shortened by 9 bases and J by 7 bases, with 15 bases between the two germline ends. The CDR3 consists of 12 residues. CDR3 sequence (DNA): TGTGCCAGAACGTTCGGTGAGTGTGGCTACACCTTC. This translates into CARTFGECGYTF.

The chain uses TRBV11-2 and TRBJ2-7, with D tentatively TRBD2 (5 bases). CDR3 length equals 14 residues. Germline V gene lookup returns CDR1 SGHAT and CDR2 FQNNGV. The CDR3 loop is CVSSLSGKPYGQYV. In DNA form, the CDR3 reads TGTGTCAGCAGCCTATCCGGGAAGCCCTACGGGCAGTATGTC.

Concerning this clonotype: A much larger clone lies a single base off, so this may be a read error. The CDR3 reads CSARAGERANVLTF. The CDR3 DNA is TGCAGTGCTAGAGCGGGGGAGCGGGCCAACGTCCTGACTTTC. The chain links TRBV20-1 to TRBJ2-6; D might be TRBD2 (6 bases). The CDR3 runs to 14 residues. Trimming shortened V by 1 base and J by 5 bases, and 9 bases separated the two germline ends. Germline V gene data show CDR1 as DFQATT and CDR2 as SNEGSKA (reference sequence).